These 10 T cell receptor beta chains came from one sample sequenced in a study of cytomegalovirus exposure and HLA in healthy donors. PCR primers comprised 60 Vbeta and 13 Jbeta primers. The data were produced by immunoSEQ multiplex PCR, yet TCRdb's version contains in-frame clones alone and is incomplete. The table records approximately 150,000 clones, approximately 73% of them present only once. The sample taken for sequencing was PBMCs. Receptor source: a man aged 25-40 years in good health and CMV-seropositive.

The J gene is TRBJ1-5, the V gene TRBV7-2; unclear D gene. Between the trimmed V and J ends, which lost 5 bases and 4 bases, there was a span of 6 bases. Germline assignment: CDR1 SGHTA and CDR2 FQGNSA. This CDR3 spans 12 amino acids. CDR3 DNA: TGTGCCAGCAGCATATTAAATCAGCCCCAGCATTTT. It codes for CASSILNQPQHF.

This clone was picked up one time. The chain uses TRBV6-4 and TRBJ1-1, with 8 bases that match TRBD1. Germline V gene lookup returns CDR1 MRHNA and CDR2 SNTAGT. With 4 bases clipped from V and 0 bases from J, the junction kept 4 bases outside the gene matches. This CDR3 comprises 15 residues. The CDR3, as DNA: TGTGCCAGCAGTGCGGACAGGGAGCTGAACACTGAAGCTTTCTTT. This codes for CASSADRELNTEAFF.

The V and J genes are TRBV10-2 and TRBJ2-5; 9 bases fit TRBD2. With V trimmed by 2 bases and J by 5 bases, 6 bases remained unmatched. The CDR3 contains 15 residues. The germline CDR1 and CDR2 sequences are WSHSY and SAAADI. Here the CDR3 DNA reads TGCGCCAGCAGTGAGAGGATAGCGGGAGACGAGACCCAGTACTTC. Translated: CASSERIAGDETQYF.

This chain joins TRBV9 and TRBJ2-3; TRBD1 matches 7 bases. V was clipped by 4 bases and J by 6 bases; unmatched bases: 5. The germline V gene has CDR1 SGDLS and CDR2 YYNGEE. The CDR3 loop spans 13 amino acids. CDR3 amino acids: CASSLTGTDTQYF. CDR3 in DNA: TGTGCCAGCAGCTTGACAGGGACCGATACGCAGTATTTT.

V gene TRBV11-3 combines with J gene TRBJ2-2; TRBD1 matches at 7 bases. This CDR3 contains 15 residues. Germline CDR1 SGHNT, CDR2 YENEEA. After removal of 5 bases from V and 2 bases from J, the junction contained 5 bases not matched to a gene. CDR3 nucleotide sequence: TGTGCCAGCAGCGTCCGGGACAGTAACACCGGGGAGCTGTTTTTT. This sequence encodes CASSVRDSNTGELFF.

The chain recombines TRBV11-2 with TRBJ2-3; D possibly corresponds to TRBD2 (5 bases). Looked up from germline, CDR1 is SGHAT and CDR2 is FQNNGV. Trimming left V 0 bases short and J 4 bases short, with 11 bases between. CDR3 size: 15 residues. In DNA form, the CDR3 reads TGTGCCAGCAGCTTAGAGGCGAGGCGGGCAGATACGCAGTATTTT. It yields the protein CASSLEARRADTQYF.

V gene TRBV10-3 combines with J gene TRBJ2-7; TRBD2 is a possible D gene (7 bases). There are 14 residues in the CDR3. CDR1 and CDR2 (germline): ENHRY, SYGVKD. V lost 8 bases to trimming and J lost 5 bases, with 19 bases between them. The CDR3 is CAIGGGQDGNEQYF. The CDR3 nucleotides are TGTGCCATCGGGGGGGGCCAGGATGGGAACGAGCAGTACTTC.

The V call is TRBV7-3, the J call TRBJ1-2, with 9 nucleotides matching TRBD1. From germline, CDR1 is SGHTA and CDR2 FQGTGA. The CDR3 covers 16 residues. The V and J ends lost 5 bases and 7 bases, in that order; junction bases with no gene match: 14. The CDR3 sequence: CASSPDRGTGVGGYTF. The DNA of the CDR3 is TGTGCCAGCAGCCCGGACAGGGGTACGGGGGTCGGTGGCTACACCTTC. The variable domain in full, completed from reference TRBV7-3 and TRBJ1-2, reads GAGVSQTPSNKVTEKGKYVELRCDPISGHTALYWYRQSLGQGPEFLIYFQGTGAADDSGLPNDRFFAVRPEGSVSTLKIQRTERGDSAVYLCASSPDRGTGVGGYTFGSGTRLTVV.

The V gene is TRBV19, the J gene TRBJ1-4; the D gene is possibly TRBD1 (6 bases). V was pared by 5 bases and J by 13 bases, with 14 bases between. Germline V lookup: CDR1 LNHDA, CDR2 SQIVND (reference sequence). The CDR3 loop spans 12 amino acids. DNA for the CDR3: TGTGCCAGTAGTCCACAGGGTACAGGACTGTTTTTT. Residues: CASSPQGTGLFF.

This clone was counted between two and nine times. The genes are TRBV4-1 and TRBJ2-7, with 13 bases identical to TRBD2. This CDR3 is 19 amino acids long. Germline V CDR1 and CDR2: MGHRA, YSYEKL. Trimming at V came to 5 bases and at J to 6 bases, leaving 19 bases not matched to a gene. This chain's CDR3 is CASSKGLAGEVLVVREQYF. In nucleotides, the CDR3 is TGCGCCAGCAGCAAAGGACTAGCGGGAGAGGTACTTGTAGTCCGCGAGCAGTACTTC.